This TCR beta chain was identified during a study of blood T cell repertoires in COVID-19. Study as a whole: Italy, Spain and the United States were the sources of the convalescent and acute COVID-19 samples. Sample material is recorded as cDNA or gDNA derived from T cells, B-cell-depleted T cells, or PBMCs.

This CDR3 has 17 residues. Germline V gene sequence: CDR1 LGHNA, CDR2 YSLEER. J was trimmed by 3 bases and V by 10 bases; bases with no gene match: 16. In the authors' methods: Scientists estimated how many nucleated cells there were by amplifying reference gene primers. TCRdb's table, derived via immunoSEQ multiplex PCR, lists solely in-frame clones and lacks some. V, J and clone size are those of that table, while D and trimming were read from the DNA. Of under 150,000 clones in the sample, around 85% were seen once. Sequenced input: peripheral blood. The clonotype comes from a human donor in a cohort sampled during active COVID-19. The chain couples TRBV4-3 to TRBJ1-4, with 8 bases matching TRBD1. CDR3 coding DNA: TGCGCCACTAGGACAGGGAAGGAGCGAGGTGCTAATGAAAAACTGTTTTTT. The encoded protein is CATRTGKERGANEKLFF.